One TCR beta chain is described in this entry. The assay was carried out at the deep level. Sequenced by immunoSEQ multiplex PCR; TCRdb stores in-frame clones only, minus some. This sample has approximately 2.3 million clones, with over 85% found just once. The CDR3 loop spans 14 amino acids. Trimming removed 3 bases from V and 8 bases from J; junction bases left unmatched: 3. CDR1 is MNHEY, CDR2 SVGAGI, per germline. This sample was taken from a study of shared clonotypes between healthy human individuals. About the research overall: Researchers assigned three CD4 naive, three CD4 memory, two CD8 naive and one CD8 memory plate to each donor.

Sequencing was carried out using naive CD4+ T cells from PBMCs. This sample's subset: CD45RA+ positively selected. This sequence originates from a man aged 18 to 29 in good health. Some clones in this sample may be carry-over from other donors' samples. This chain joins TRBV6-5 and TRBJ2-1; 11 nucleotides agree with TRBD1. The CDR3 reads CASSYRDRGYEQFF. The CDR3 coding sequence is TGTGCCAGCAGTTATCGGGACAGGGGGTATGAGCAGTTCTTC.